Described below is a single TCR beta chain sequence and its context. Its antigen is still unknown. At baseline, cycle 4 day 1, and cycle 7 day 1, blood was sampled. Germline CDR1 reads SGHNT; CDR2 reads YENEEA. The CDR3 has 15 residues. With 4 bases removed from V and 1 base from J, the gap between germline ends came to 13 bases. These data belong to a study of OX40 agonist ivuxolimab in advanced cancers. Regarding the study as a whole: Compared with CD4+, CD8+ T cells on average had more expanded clones.

The data were produced by immunoSEQ multiplex PCR, yet TCRdb's version contains in-frame clones alone and is incomplete. The sample shows 65,000 to 85,000 clones, under 90% of them seen only once. Sequences were derived from CD4+ or CD8+ T cells sorted from blood, sampled in a trial of the OX40 agonist ivuxolimab. The chain combines TRBV11-3 with TRBJ1-1, with D perhaps TRBD1 (6 bases). This clonotype was obtained from an adult with an advanced solid tumor such as melanoma, head and neck, liver or kidney cancer. As DNA, the CDR3 is TGTGCCAGCAGCTCGGGGGGCGCCGGGAACACTGAAGCTTTCTTT. Amino acid sequence: CASSSGGAGNTEAFF. Drawing the rest from reference TRBV11-3 and TRBJ1-1, the complete variable domain is EAGVVQSPRYKIIEKKQPVAFWCNPISGHNTLYWYLQNLGQGPELLIRYENEEAVDDSQLPKDRFSAERLKGVDSTLKIQPAELGDSAVYLCASSSGGAGNTEAFFGQGTRLTVV.